This T cell receptor (beta chain) was observed in a study of CD8 T cells in ankylosing spondylitis. Study-wide results and caveats: A TCR beta motif of 8 or 9 highly homologous variants appeared characteristic of ankylosing spondylitis blood. From matched ankylosing spondylitis synovial fluid, disease-linked clones were reportedly recovered at significantly enriched levels. CD8+ by phenotype, disease-linked clones were relatively rare in peripheral blood.

Preparation of TCR beta libraries was done by quantitative 5'-RACE with molecular barcodes. TCRdb re-called the 5' RACE reads through MiXCR, storing one row per CDR3 protein. The sample consists of about 800,000 distinct CDR3 sequences, about 12% of them appearing once. Ten or more counts support this clonotype. Its cognate antigen is unknown. Deletions cut 4 bases from V and 0 bases from J, with 6 bases between. From germline, CDR1 is MRHNA and CDR2 SNTAGT. The CDR3 is 13 residues long. The material sequenced was blood, either unsorted or a sorted T cell fraction (not recorded which). The receptor's source is a male donor with ankylosing spondylitis. This chain uses TRBV6-4 with TRBJ1-1; D is unresolved. The CDR3 spells CASSVELNTEAFF. The CDR3 nucleotides are TGTGCCAGCAGTGTGGAGTTGAACACTGAAGCTTTCTTT.